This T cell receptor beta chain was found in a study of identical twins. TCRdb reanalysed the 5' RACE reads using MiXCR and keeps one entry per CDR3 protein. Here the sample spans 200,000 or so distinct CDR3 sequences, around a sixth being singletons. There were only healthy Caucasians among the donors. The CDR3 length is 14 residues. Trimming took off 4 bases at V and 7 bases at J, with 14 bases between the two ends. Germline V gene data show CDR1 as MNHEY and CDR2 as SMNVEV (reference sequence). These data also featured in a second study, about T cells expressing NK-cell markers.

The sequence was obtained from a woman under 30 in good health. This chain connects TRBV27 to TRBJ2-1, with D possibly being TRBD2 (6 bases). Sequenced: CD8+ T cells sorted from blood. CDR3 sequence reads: CASSYRNSGNEQFF. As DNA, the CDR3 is TGTGCCAGCAGTTATCGGAATAGCGGTAATGAGCAGTTCTTC.